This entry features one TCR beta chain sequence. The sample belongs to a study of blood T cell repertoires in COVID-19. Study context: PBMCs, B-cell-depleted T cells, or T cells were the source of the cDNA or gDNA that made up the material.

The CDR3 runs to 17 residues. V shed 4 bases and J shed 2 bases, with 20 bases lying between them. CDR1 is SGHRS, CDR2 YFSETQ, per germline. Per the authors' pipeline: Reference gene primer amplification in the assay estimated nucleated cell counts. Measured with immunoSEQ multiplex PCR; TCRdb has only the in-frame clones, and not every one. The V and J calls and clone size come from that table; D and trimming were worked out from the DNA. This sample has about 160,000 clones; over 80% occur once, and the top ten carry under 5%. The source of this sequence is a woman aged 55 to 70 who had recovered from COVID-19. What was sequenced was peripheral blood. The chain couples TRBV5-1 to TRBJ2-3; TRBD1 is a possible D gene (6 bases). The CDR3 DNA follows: TGCGCCAGCAGCCACGGACAGTCCTACCTATACACAGATACGCAGTATTTT. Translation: CASSHGQSYLYTDTQYF.